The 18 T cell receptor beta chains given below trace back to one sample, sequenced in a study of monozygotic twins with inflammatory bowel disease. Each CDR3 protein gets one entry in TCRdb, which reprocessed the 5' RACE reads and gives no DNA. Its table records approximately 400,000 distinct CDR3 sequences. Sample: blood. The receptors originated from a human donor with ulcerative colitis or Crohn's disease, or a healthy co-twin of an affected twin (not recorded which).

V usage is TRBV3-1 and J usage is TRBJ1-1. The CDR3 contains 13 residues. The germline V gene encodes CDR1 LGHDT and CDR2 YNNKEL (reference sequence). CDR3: CASSQVGNTEAFF.

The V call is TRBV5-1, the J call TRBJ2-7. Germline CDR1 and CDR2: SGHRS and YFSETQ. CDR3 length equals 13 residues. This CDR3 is CASSLSLPYEQYF.

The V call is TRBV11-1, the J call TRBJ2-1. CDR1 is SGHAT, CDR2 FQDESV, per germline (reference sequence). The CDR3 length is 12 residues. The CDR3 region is CASSTSYNEQFF.

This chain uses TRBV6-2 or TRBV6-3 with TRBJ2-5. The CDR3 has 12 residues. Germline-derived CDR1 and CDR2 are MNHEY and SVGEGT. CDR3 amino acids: CASSSTLGTQYF.

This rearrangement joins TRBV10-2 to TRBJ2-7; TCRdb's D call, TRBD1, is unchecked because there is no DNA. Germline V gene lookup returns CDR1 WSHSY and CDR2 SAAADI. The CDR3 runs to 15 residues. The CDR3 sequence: CASSGPGRGSYEQYF.

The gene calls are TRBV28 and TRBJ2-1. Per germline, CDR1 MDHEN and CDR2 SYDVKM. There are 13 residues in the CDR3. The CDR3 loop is CASTIVGIPEQFF.

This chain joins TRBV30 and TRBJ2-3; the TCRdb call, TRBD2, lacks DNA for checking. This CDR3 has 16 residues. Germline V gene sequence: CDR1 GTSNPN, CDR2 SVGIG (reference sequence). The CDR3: CAWSVGTSGYTDTQYF.

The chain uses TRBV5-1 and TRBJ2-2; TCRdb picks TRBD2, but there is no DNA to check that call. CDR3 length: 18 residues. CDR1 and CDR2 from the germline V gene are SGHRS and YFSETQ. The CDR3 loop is CASSKWEIMGSYTGELFF.

The CDR3 loop reads CASSAGLALSSYNEQFF. The rearrangement joins TRBV5-1 to TRBJ2-1; TCRdb's assignment of TRBD2 cannot be checked, as there is no DNA. CDR1 and CDR2 (germline): SGHRS, YFSETQ. The CDR3 runs 17 residues.

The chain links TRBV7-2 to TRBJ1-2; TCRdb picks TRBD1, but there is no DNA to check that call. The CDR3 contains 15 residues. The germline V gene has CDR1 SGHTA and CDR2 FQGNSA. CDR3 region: CAGSRRGQGHYGYTF.

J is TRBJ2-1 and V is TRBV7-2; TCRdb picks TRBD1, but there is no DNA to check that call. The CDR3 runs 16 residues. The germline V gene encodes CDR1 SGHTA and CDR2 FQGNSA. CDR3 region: CASSSRPGSSYNEQFF.

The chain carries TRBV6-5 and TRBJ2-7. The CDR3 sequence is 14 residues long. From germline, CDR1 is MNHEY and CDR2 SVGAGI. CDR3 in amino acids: CASSYYGVSYEQYF.

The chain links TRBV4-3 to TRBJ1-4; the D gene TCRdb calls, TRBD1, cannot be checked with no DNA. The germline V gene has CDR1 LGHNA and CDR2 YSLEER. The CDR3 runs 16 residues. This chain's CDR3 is CASSQDKRSTGEKLFF.

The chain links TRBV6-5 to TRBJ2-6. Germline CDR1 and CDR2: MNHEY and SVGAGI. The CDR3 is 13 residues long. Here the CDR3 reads CASRRAGANVLTF.

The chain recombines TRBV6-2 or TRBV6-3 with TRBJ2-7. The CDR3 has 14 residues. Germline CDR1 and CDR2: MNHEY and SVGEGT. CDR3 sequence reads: CASTRRQGSYEQYF.

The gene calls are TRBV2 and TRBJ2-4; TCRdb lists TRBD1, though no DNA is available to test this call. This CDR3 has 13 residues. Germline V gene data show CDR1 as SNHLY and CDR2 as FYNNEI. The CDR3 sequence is CASNTGTKNIQYF.

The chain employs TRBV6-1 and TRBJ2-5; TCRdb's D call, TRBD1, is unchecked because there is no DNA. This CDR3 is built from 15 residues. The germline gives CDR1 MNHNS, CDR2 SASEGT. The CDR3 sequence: CASSLGQGAGETQYF.

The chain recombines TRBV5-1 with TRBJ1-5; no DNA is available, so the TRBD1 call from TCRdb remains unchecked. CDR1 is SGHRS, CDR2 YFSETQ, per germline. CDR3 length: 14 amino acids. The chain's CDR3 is CASSTGVSEEPQHF.